These 7 T cell receptor beta chains were sequenced from one sample in a study of somatic mutations in cytotoxic T cells in rheumatoid arthritis. Produced via immunoSEQ multiplex PCR; TCRdb's table is partial and in-frame only. The data contain about 17,000 clones, 70% to 80% of them singletons. The sample consisted of CD8+ T cells sorted from blood. The source of these receptors is a man between 60 and 70 years old in good health.

This clone is termed medium-sized (0.01 to 0.1%). The chain recombines TRBV4-1 with TRBJ1-5; D call uncertain. The CDR3 length is 16 residues. Trimming left V 2 bases short and J 0 bases short, with 11 bases between. Germline V gene lookup returns CDR1 MGHRA and CDR2 YSYEKL. The CDR3 region is CASSQSESASNQPQHF. In nucleotides, the CDR3 is TGCGCCAGCAGCCAAAGTGAAAGCGCTAGCAATCAGCCCCAGCATTTT.

This clone occurred a few times. The chain is built from TRBV6-4 and TRBJ2-1, with D possibly being TRBD2 (6 bases). From germline, CDR1 is MRHNA and CDR2 SNTAGT. Trimming cost V 5 bases and J 1 base, with 12 bases left between them. There are 15 residues in the CDR3. CDR3 bases: TGTGCCAGCAGTTCCGGGACTGTTTCCTACAATGAGCAGTTCTTC. Translated, it gives CASSSGTVSYNEQFF.

V and J are TRBV10-3 and TRBJ2-1; maybe TRBD1 (5 bases). The CDR3 runs to 15 residues. CDR1 and CDR2 (germline): ENHRY, SYGVKD. Trimming stripped 2 bases from V and 10 bases from J, with 18 bases between. This chain's CDR3 is CAISEVDRRGAEQFF. CDR3 DNA: TGTGCCATCAGTGAGGTTGACAGACGAGGAGCCGAGCAGTTCTTC.

This chain links TRBV7-9 with TRBJ2-1; possible D gene TRBD1, 6 bases. The germline CDR1 and CDR2 sequences are SEHNR and FQNEAQ (reference sequence). V was pared by 5 bases and J by 0 bases, with 17 bases between. The CDR3 runs to 17 residues. This chain's CDR3 is CASSLPDSWSSYNEQFF. The CDR3 DNA reads as TGTGCCAGCAGCCTGCCGGACAGTTGGAGCTCCTACAATGAGCAGTTCTTC.

The rearrangement joins TRBV10-3 to TRBJ2-1; 7 positions agree with TRBD1. The CDR3 is made up of 17 amino acids. From germline, CDR1 is ENHRY and CDR2 SYGVKD. V trimming: 2 bases; J trimming: 4 bases; junction bases outside the gene matches: 11. The CDR3 here is CAISEPSRQGGYNEQFF. The CDR3 DNA follows: TGTGCCATCAGTGAGCCTTCTCGACAGGGTGGGTACAATGAGCAGTTCTTC.

The chain employs TRBV6-5 and TRBJ2-1, with D hard to call. V was pared by 5 bases and J by 7 bases, with 15 bases between. The CDR3 totals 14 residues. The germline V gene encodes CDR1 MNHEY and CDR2 SVGAGI. CDR3 region: CASSSPSVVNEQFF. The CDR3 bases are TGTGCCAGCAGTAGTCCGAGCGTCGTGAATGAGCAGTTCTTC.

The V gene is TRBV11-1, the J gene TRBJ2-5; 10 nucleotides align to TRBD1. V was clipped by 5 bases and J by 3 bases; unmatched bases: 3. CDR3 length equals 14 residues. Germline CDR1 reads SGHAT; CDR2 reads FQDESV (reference sequence). The CDR3 reads CASSTGQGEETQYF. Here the CDR3 DNA reads TGTGCCAGCAGCACCGGACAGGGGGAAGAGACCCAGTACTTC.